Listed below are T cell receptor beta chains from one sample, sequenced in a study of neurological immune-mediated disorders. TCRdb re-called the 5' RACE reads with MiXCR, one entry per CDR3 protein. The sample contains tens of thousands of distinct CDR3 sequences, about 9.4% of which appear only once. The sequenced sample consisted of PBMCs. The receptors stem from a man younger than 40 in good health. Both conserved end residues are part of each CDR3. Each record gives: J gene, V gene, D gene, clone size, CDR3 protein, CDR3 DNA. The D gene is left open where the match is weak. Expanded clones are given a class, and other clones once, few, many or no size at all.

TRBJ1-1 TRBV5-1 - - CANSLVDLNTEAFF TGCGCCAACAGCCTGGTCGACCTTAACACTGAAGCTTTCTTT
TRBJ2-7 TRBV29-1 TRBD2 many CSVAGGEQYF TGCAGCGTTGCGGGGGGCGAGCAGTACTTC
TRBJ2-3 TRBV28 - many CASSTQGRYYTDTQYF TGTGCCAGCAGTACCCAGGGGCGCTACTACACAGATACGCAGTATTTT
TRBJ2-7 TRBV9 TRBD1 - CASSAGQGSPYEQYF TGTGCCAGCAGCGCAGGACAGGGGTCCCCCTACGAGCAGTACTTC
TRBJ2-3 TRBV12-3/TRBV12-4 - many CASNQPGADTQYF TGTGCCAGCAACCAGCCAGGCGCAGATACGCAGTATTTT
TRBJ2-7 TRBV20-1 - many CSATVPDPYEQYF TGCAGTGCTACTGTTCCCGATCCGTACGAGCAGTACTTC
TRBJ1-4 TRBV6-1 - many CASSVRESEKLFF TGTGCCAGCAGTGTACGGGAAAGTGAAAAACTGTTTTTT
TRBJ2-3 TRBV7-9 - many CASSFGGVSTDTQYF TGTGCCAGCAGCTTCGGCGGGGTTAGCACAGATACGCAGTATTTT
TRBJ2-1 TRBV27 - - CASSLRASYGEQFF TGTGCCAGCAGTTTACGGGCTAGCTATGGTGAGCAGTTCTTC
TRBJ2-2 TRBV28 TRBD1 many CGSLTGQGPTGELFF TGTGGCTCGCTAACGGGACAGGGACCCACCGGGGAGCTGTTTTTT
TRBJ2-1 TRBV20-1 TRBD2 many CSARRGLGDEQFF TGCAGTGCTAGGAGGGGACTAGGGGATGAGCAGTTCTTC
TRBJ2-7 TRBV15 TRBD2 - CATGTTGEQYF TGTGCCACCGGGACTACAGGCGAGCAGTACTTC
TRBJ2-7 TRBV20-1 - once CSARDGGVNEQYF TGCAGTGCTAGAGACGGAGGGGTGAACGAGCAGTACTTC
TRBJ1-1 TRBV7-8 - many CASSLSGANTEAFF TGTGCCAGCAGCTTATCGGGAGCTAACACTGAAGCTTTCTTT
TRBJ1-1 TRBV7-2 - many CASSLTGNTEAFF TGTGCCAGCAGCTTGACAGGGAACACTGAAGCTTTCTTT
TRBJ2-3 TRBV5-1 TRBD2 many CASSLIVGGRGTDTQYF TGCGCCAGCAGCTTGATCGTAGGCGGGAGGGGCACAGATACGCAGTATTTT
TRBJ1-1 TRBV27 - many CASSSSAMNTEAFF TGTGCCAGCAGCTCGTCAGCCATGAACACTGAAGCTTTCTTT
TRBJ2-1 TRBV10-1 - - CASRLGPYYNEQFF TGCGCCAGCAGGCTGGGACCTTACTACAATGAGCAGTTCTTC
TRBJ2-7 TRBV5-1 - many CASSLGQSKSEQYF TGCGCCAGCAGCTTAGGACAGTCCAAGAGCGAGCAGTACTTC
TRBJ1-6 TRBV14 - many CASSQDRGRLNSPLHF TGTGCCAGCAGCCAAGATAGGGGCAGACTGAATTCACCCCTCCACTTT
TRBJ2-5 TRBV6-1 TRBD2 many CASSEALSGRGETQYF TGTGCCAGCAGTGAAGCGTTAAGCGGGAGAGGAGAGACCCAGTACTTC
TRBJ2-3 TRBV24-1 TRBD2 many CATSDPAPPGLVSRDTQYF TGTGCCACCAGTGATCCTGCGCCCCCGGGACTAGTGTCCAGAGATACGCAGTATTTT
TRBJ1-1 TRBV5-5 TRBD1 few CASRYTGVPEAFF TGTGCCAGCAGATATACAGGGGTCCCTGAAGCTTTCTTT
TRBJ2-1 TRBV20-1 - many CARTGRLHNEQFF TGCGCCCGAACAGGCAGGCTACACAATGAGCAGTTCTTC